The T cell receptor (beta chain) described here comes from a study of blood T cell repertoires in COVID-19 (dated by TCRdb to about 2020). Looking at the study overall: Samples covering the acute and convalescent phases of COVID-19 were provided by collaborators in the United States, Italy and Spain. A freely available public database, intended as a resource for researchers studying the immune response to SARS-CoV-2, is where the repertoires were released. The material from the prospective study consisted of cDNA or gDNA derived from T cells, B-cell-depleted T cells, or PBMCs. Deeply sampled blood TCRbeta repertoires from subjects exposed to, actively infected with, or recovered from COVID-19 were included in the dataset. Where available, HLA class I and class II types were taken from metadata supplied by the sample provider and were not determined by assay-based typing. The samples were drawn from two sources: the first 160 participants of the ongoing ImmuneRACE study, and approximately 1,300 subjects contributed by 6 global collaborators. Nearly every sample came with metadata listing a de-identified subject ID, COVID-19 status, age in years and sex.

The immunoSEQ Assay, a bias-controlled multiplex PCR, was used to amplify TCRbeta CDR3 regions from genomic DNA. Per the source publication's procedure: Within the assay, amplification of reference gene primers was used to estimate how many nucleated cells each sample contained. To quantify the absolute abundance of each unique TCRbeta CDR3 rearrangement, sequence reads were collapsed and filtered. For each sample, productive Simpson clonality was calculated by taking the square root of Simpson's diversity index across productive rearrangements. TCRdb provides this immuneACCESS table in a form limited to in-frame rearrangements. Some clones are lacking; in checked studies, under half of them reflect an unresolved V gene, and why the rest are absent is not known. V and J calls and clone size come straight from that table; D and trimming were deduced from the DNA. The sample table holds hundreds of thousands of clones, of which 82% were seen once. About 5.3% of the sample is held by the ten biggest clonotypes.

Each collaborating institution followed its own protocols to collect whole blood in K2EDTA tubes. Collaborator samples were shipped for TCRbeta analysis as frozen whole blood, isolated PBMCs, or DNA extracted from either sample type. In the case of this clone: This receptor's antigen is unknown. Base quality data are lacking; no much larger clone is found one base away.

The study at large found these results: The amount of clinical and demographic metadata varied by source and participant and was provided uncurated.

CDR1 LNHDA and CDR2 SQIVND were looked up in the germline V gene (reference sequence). V and J are trimmed by 4 bases and 1 base, and the gene matches miss 8 bases of the junction. From the cysteine through the phenylalanine, the CDR3 covers 19 amino acids. CDR3 DNA is the only sequence kept; it has 57 bases, read in frame from the first base. The chain joins TRBV19 to TRBJ2-1, with TRBD2 identical over 15 junction bases. Material for sequencing was peripheral blood. The source is a woman aged 80 or older with active or convalescent COVID-19. The DNA reads TGTGCCAGTAGTACCCGGCGGACTAGCGGGGGGGCTTCCTACAATGAGCAGTTCTTC. This sequence encodes CASSTRRTSGGASYNEQFF. With all but the CDR3 taken from the reference TRBV19 and TRBJ2-1 genes, the full variable domain is: DGGITQSPKYLFRKEGQNVTLSCEQNLNHDAMYWYRQDPGQGLRLIYYSQIVNDFQKGDIAEGYSVSREKKESFPLTVTSAQKNPTAFYLCASSTRRTSGGASYNEQFFGPGTRLTVL.